This T cell receptor (beta chain) was captured in a study of post-analysis software for immune sequencing data. Across the study: Relapsing-remitting, secondary progressive and progressive-relapsing forms of multiple sclerosis all featured among disease courses. Whole-study results and caveats: Five TRBV segments, including TRBV5-6, TRBV5-1 and TRBV20-1, were more frequent in patients than controls. Multiple sclerosis patients showed significantly lower normalized Chao1 diversity than controls did.

cDNA libraries of TCR beta carried unique molecular identifiers. TCRdb processed the PCR reads anew with MiXCR; each CDR3 protein has one entry. The sample gives approximately 690,000 distinct CDR3 sequences, 59% of which show up once; around 11% is in the top ten. This clonotype was observed a handful of times. The antigen is unknown. The CDR3 totals 15 residues. Germline values: CDR1 SQVTM, CDR2 ANQGSEA. Trimming removed 0 bases from V and 9 bases from J; junction bases left unmatched: 10. The TCR comes from a girl aged 2 to 10 with multiple sclerosis. This chain links TRBV29-1 with TRBJ2-1, with 8 bases matching TRBD2. Sequenced input: blood. CDR3 nucleotides: TGCAGCGTTGAAGATATGGCGGGAGGAATGGGTGAGCAGTTCTTC. It yields the protein CSVEDMAGGMGEQFF.